This TCR delta chain stems from a study of gamma-delta T cells after stem cell transplantation. A note on this clone: TCRdb shows a much larger clone's protein in place of this DNA's translation, and the two differ at residue 6, likely through a read error; the protein shown is translated from the DNA.

This CDR3 contains 18 residues. The junction had 12 bases not matched to a gene; V was cut back by 1 base and J by 0 bases. Germline assignment: CDR1 GEAIGNYY and CDR2 EKD. TCRdb reran clone calling via CATT on the RT-PCR reads. The sample records around 2,500 delta-chain clones, approximately 3% being singletons. The sample consisted of gamma-delta T cells. V and J are TRDV2 and TRDJ1, with TRDD3 matching 8 bases. This receptor was obtained from a human donor. It is not recorded whose cells these are; they may come from a transplant donor. The CDR3 DNA reads TGTGCCTGTGACACACTGGGTACTGGGGGCTTACACACCGATAAACTCATCTTT. It yields the protein CACDTLGTGGLHTDKLIF.